This T cell receptor beta chain appears in the sequencing data of a study of CXCR3-negative and CXCR3-positive naive CD8 T cells. Findings and caveats of the study: In CXCR3-positive naive cells, the TRB CDR3s were more hydrophobic than in CXCR3-negative naive cells. Naive CXCR3-negative cells resembled naive CXCR3-positive cells in TRBV-TRBJ usage; memory cells differed. Diversity was high in both naive subsets and much lower in memory cells.

Naive CD8+ T cells showed CD45RO-CCR7+CD27+CD95-. With respect to this clonotype: Its antigen is undetermined.

Via 5' RACE with UMI labels, TRB cDNA libraries were prepared. TCRdb processed the 5' RACE reads again and assigns one entry to each CDR3 protein, with no DNA. This specimen shows 50,000 to 75,000 distinct CDR3 sequences; the ten leading clones hold approximately 0.43%. This CDR3 spans 15 amino acids. CDR1 is ENHRY and CDR2 is SYGVKD in the germline V gene. The rearrangement joins TRBV10-3 to TRBJ1-1; the TCRdb call, TRBD1, lacks DNA for checking. The sequencing input was naive CXCR3- CD8+ T cells from blood. Stated subset: CD45RO-CCR7+CD27+CD95- naive CD8+ T cells lacking CXCR3 (TNR3-). This sequence was found in a human donor in good health. Some clones in this sample may be carry-over from other donors' samples. The CDR3 sequence: CAISDVGQGDTEAFF.